This T cell receptor beta chain was obtained from a study of human T cells and chemical hapten exposure. The sample's time point: patch test 2, 6 weeks after DPC sensitization. Treatment meaning: therapeutic diphenylcyclopropenone sensitization with weekly scalp DPC. The table lists this clonotype with many counts. Each CDR3 protein is one row after TCRdb ran MiXCR on the RACE reads. Of about 84,000 distinct CDR3 sequences in the sample, 10% were seen once. The CDR3 is 15 amino acids. Germline V gives CDR1 MGHRA, CDR2 YSYEKL. Germline trimming cut 2 bases from V and 7 bases from J; bases unmatched to any gene: 2.

This chain joins TRBV4-1 and TRBJ1-6, with 10 bases fitting TRBD1. The receptor's source is a woman between 25 and 40 years old with alopecia areata. Some clones in this sample may be carry-over from other donors' samples. This material consisted of whole blood, taken in connection with sensitization to the hapten diphenylcyclopropenone (DPC). The CDR3 bases are TGCGCCAGCAGCCAAATGGACAGGGGGAATTCACCCCTCCACTTT. It encodes CASSQMDRGNSPLHF.